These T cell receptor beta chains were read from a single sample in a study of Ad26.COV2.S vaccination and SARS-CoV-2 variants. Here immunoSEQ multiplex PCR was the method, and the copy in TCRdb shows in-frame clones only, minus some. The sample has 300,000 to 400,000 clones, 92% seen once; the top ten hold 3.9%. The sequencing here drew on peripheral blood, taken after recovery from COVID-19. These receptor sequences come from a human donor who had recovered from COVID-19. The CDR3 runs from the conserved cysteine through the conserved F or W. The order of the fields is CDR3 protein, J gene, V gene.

CDR3 protein: CASSGDLNQPQHF
J gene: TRBJ1-5
V gene: TRBV7-8

CDR3 protein: CASSAVPTNEKLFF
J gene: TRBJ1-4
V gene: TRBV11-2

CDR3 protein: CASSPGVDPGELFF
J gene: TRBJ2-2
V gene: TRBV6-6

CDR3 protein: CASSLGHTNYGYTF
J gene: TRBJ1-2
V gene: TRBV7-9

CDR3 protein: CASSQVIGTHSEAFF
J gene: TRBJ1-1
V gene: TRBV4-3

CDR3 protein: CASSLVPDSNYGYTF
J gene: TRBJ1-2
V gene: TRBV7-2

CDR3 protein: CASSSGTGMNTEAFF
J gene: TRBJ1-1
V gene: TRBV5-5

CDR3 protein: CASIAPTGELFF
J gene: TRBJ2-2
V gene: TRBV27

CDR3 protein: CAIFSSWTGELFF
J gene: TRBJ2-2
V gene: TRBV6-5

CDR3 protein: CASSIMTGGARNTEAFF
J gene: TRBJ1-1
V gene: TRBV19

CDR3 protein: CARTNTEAFF
J gene: TRBJ1-1
V gene: TRBV19

CDR3 protein: CASSEVVTEAFF
J gene: TRBJ1-1
V gene: TRBV6-1

CDR3 protein: CASSLMGWGTDTQYF
J gene: TRBJ2-3
V gene: TRBV11-2

CDR3 protein: CAISDPPGGSSYNEQFF
J gene: TRBJ2-1
V gene: TRBV10-3

CDR3 protein: CASSLAYMNTEAFF
J gene: TRBJ1-1
V gene: TRBV11-2

CDR3 protein: CASSRLGDNTEAFF
J gene: TRBJ1-1
V gene: TRBV27

CDR3 protein: CASSPGPWGNQPQHF
J gene: TRBJ1-5
V gene: TRBV5-4

CDR3 protein: CASSVALTDTGELFF
J gene: TRBJ2-2
V gene: TRBV9

CDR3 protein: CASSSITGGLFAGELFF
J gene: TRBJ2-2
V gene: TRBV5-5

CDR3 protein: CASSVGGGNYNEQFF
J gene: TRBJ2-1
V gene: TRBV6-4

CDR3 protein: CASSFRLAGVNTGELFF
J gene: TRBJ2-2
V gene: TRBV7-9

CDR3 protein: CASSKVGDGYTF
J gene: TRBJ1-2
V gene: TRBV28

CDR3 protein: CASSEASNYGYTF
J gene: TRBJ1-2
V gene: TRBV25-1

CDR3 protein: CASSGEDNYGYTF
J gene: TRBJ1-2
V gene: TRBV27

CDR3 protein: CASSYAPSPYGYTF
J gene: TRBJ1-2
V gene: TRBV6-5

CDR3 protein: CASSLASFEKLFF
J gene: TRBJ1-4
V gene: TRBV27

CDR3 protein: CASSVGFGQPQHF
J gene: TRBJ1-5
V gene: TRBV9

CDR3 protein: CATFNVGGEDTEAFF
J gene: TRBJ1-1
V gene: TRBV21-1